A selection of T cell receptor beta chains follows, all from one sample in a study of cytomegalovirus exposure and HLA in healthy donors. The repertoire was sequenced with immunoSEQ multiplex PCR; TCRdb's copy has only in-frame clones and lacks some. The sample has 60,000 to 70,000 clones, under 85% seen once. The sequencing sample was made of PBMCs. The source is a male donor in good health and CMV-seropositive. Each CDR3 is given with its conserved first and last residue. The order of the fields is CDR3 DNA, CDR3 protein, clone size, D gene, V gene, J gene. A D gene is named only where the DNA matches it firmly. The size of a clone is reported for some rows only, either as once, few or many, or as a class for expanded clones.

cdr3_nt: TGTGCCAGCAGCTCATTGGCGGGGAACACCGGGGAGCTGTTTTTT; cdr3_aa: CASSSLAGNTGELFF; clone_size: -; d_call: -; v_call: TRBV7-9; j_call: TRBJ2-2
cdr3_nt: TGTGCCAGCAACCTGGGACAGGGATTTGCAGATACGCAGTATTTT; cdr3_aa: CASNLGQGFADTQYF; clone_size: few; d_call: TRBD1; v_call: TRBV2; j_call: TRBJ2-3
cdr3_nt: TGCGCCAGCAGCCAAGTTATGCAGGGGGAAACCTACGAGCAGTACTTC; cdr3_aa: CASSQVMQGETYEQYF; clone_size: -; d_call: TRBD1; v_call: TRBV4-3; j_call: TRBJ2-7
cdr3_nt: TGCGCCAGCACTCTACCGGGACTAGCTTCTCCGAAGAATGAGCAGTTCTTC; cdr3_aa: CASTLPGLASPKNEQFF; clone_size: -; d_call: TRBD2; v_call: TRBV5-1; j_call: TRBJ2-1
cdr3_nt: TGCGCCAGCAGCCAAGATTGGGGCAGGGGCAGGCCGACGGACGAGCAGTACTTC; cdr3_aa: CASSQDWGRGRPTDEQYF; clone_size: -; d_call: -; v_call: TRBV4-1; j_call: TRBJ2-7
cdr3_nt: TGTGCCAGCAGCTTATCTCCGACAGTATCCTACAATGAGCAGTTCTTC; cdr3_aa: CASSLSPTVSYNEQFF; clone_size: once; d_call: -; v_call: TRBV7-9; j_call: TRBJ2-1
cdr3_nt: TGTGCCACCAGCAGAGATCGGGGGATAGGGCATGGCTACACCTTC; cdr3_aa: CATSRDRGIGHGYTF; clone_size: -; d_call: -; v_call: TRBV15; j_call: TRBJ1-2
cdr3_nt: TGTGCCAGCTCTCGGGGAGGTCAGGCAGAGGGGTACGAGCAGTACTTC; cdr3_aa: CASSRGGQAEGYEQYF; clone_size: -; d_call: -; v_call: TRBV14; j_call: TRBJ2-7
cdr3_nt: TGTGCCAGCAGCCTAGAGACAGGACCCTACACCTTC; cdr3_aa: CASSLETGPYTF; clone_size: -; d_call: -; v_call: TRBV7-2; j_call: TRBJ1-2
cdr3_nt: TGTGCCAGCAGCGTGGATAGCGGGGGCACAGATACGCAGTATTTT; cdr3_aa: CASSVDSGGTDTQYF; clone_size: -; d_call: TRBD2; v_call: TRBV9; j_call: TRBJ2-3
cdr3_nt: TGTGCCAGCAGCCAAGGCACAGGGGTGAACACTGAAGCTTTCTTT; cdr3_aa: CASSQGTGVNTEAFF; clone_size: few; d_call: TRBD1; v_call: TRBV4-2; j_call: TRBJ1-1
cdr3_nt: TGTGCCAGCAGCCTACCTGGGACAGGGGACGGAAACACCATATATTTT; cdr3_aa: CASSLPGTGDGNTIYF; clone_size: -; d_call: TRBD1; v_call: TRBV5-4; j_call: TRBJ1-3
cdr3_nt: TGTGCCAGCAGCCCTTTCAGAGGGGGCTACACCTTC; cdr3_aa: CASSPFRGGYTF; clone_size: -; d_call: -; v_call: TRBV14; j_call: TRBJ1-2
cdr3_nt: TGTGCCAGCGGCGGGGGGGCACTCAAAAACATTCAGTACTTC; cdr3_aa: CASGGGALKNIQYF; clone_size: -; d_call: TRBD2; v_call: TRBV7-2; j_call: TRBJ2-4
cdr3_nt: TGCGCCAGCAGCCAAGAGGGCAGCTACTACGAGCAGTACTTC; cdr3_aa: CASSQEGSYYEQYF; clone_size: -; d_call: -; v_call: TRBV4-1; j_call: TRBJ2-7
cdr3_nt: TGTGCCAGCAGCGTGTGGGGGGGTGACACTGAAGCTTTCTTT; cdr3_aa: CASSVWGGDTEAFF; clone_size: -; d_call: -; v_call: TRBV9; j_call: TRBJ1-1
cdr3_nt: TGTGCCAGCAGCTTAAATACAGGGGGAGGCTACACCTTC; cdr3_aa: CASSLNTGGGYTF; clone_size: -; d_call: TRBD1; v_call: TRBV13; j_call: TRBJ1-2
cdr3_nt: TGTGCCAGCAGCCCCACAGGGGGCGCGGCAGATACGCAGTATTTT; cdr3_aa: CASSPTGGAADTQYF; clone_size: -; d_call: TRBD1; v_call: TRBV7-2; j_call: TRBJ2-3
cdr3_nt: TGTGCCAGTAGTATAGGACAGTTCACCTACGAGCAGTACTTC; cdr3_aa: CASSIGQFTYEQYF; clone_size: -; d_call: -; v_call: TRBV19; j_call: TRBJ2-7
cdr3_nt: TGCGCCAGCAGCCATACGACTAGCGGGTCCTACGAGCAGTACTTC; cdr3_aa: CASSHTTSGSYEQYF; clone_size: -; d_call: TRBD2; v_call: TRBV4-1; j_call: TRBJ2-7
cdr3_nt: TGTGCCAGCAGCTTAGTAGGGGGACCCACCGGGGAGCTGTTTTTT; cdr3_aa: CASSLVGGPTGELFF; clone_size: -; d_call: -; v_call: TRBV7-9; j_call: TRBJ2-2
cdr3_nt: TGCGCCAGCAGCCCCCTGGGCGGGGGGGCCACCTACAATGAGCAGTTCTTC; cdr3_aa: CASSPLGGGATYNEQFF; clone_size: -; d_call: TRBD2; v_call: TRBV4-3; j_call: TRBJ2-1
cdr3_nt: TGTGCCAGCAGCTTAGGAGTCAGTGGCGGGATCGGAAACACCATATATTTT; cdr3_aa: CASSLGVSGGIGNTIYF; clone_size: -; d_call: -; v_call: TRBV7-2; j_call: TRBJ1-3
cdr3_nt: TGTGCCAGCAGCGTAGGAGTAAAGCGGGGAGATACGCAGTATTTT; cdr3_aa: CASSVGVKRGDTQYF; clone_size: -; d_call: TRBD2; v_call: TRBV9; j_call: TRBJ2-3
cdr3_nt: TGTGCCAGCAGCTTAGCCGGGAATGCGCTTCACGAGCAGTACTTC; cdr3_aa: CASSLAGNALHEQYF; clone_size: -; d_call: -; v_call: TRBV7-3; j_call: TRBJ2-7
cdr3_nt: TGCGCCAGCAGCCAATCAGGGGGCTATGGCTACACCTTC; cdr3_aa: CASSQSGGYGYTF; clone_size: -; d_call: TRBD1; v_call: TRBV4-1; j_call: TRBJ1-2
cdr3_nt: TGTGCCTGGGGCGGGTATGGCTACACCTTC; cdr3_aa: CAWGGYGYTF; clone_size: -; d_call: -; v_call: TRBV30; j_call: TRBJ1-2
cdr3_nt: TGTGCCAGCCTTACGGGCGGGGGCCCCTATGGCTACACCTTC; cdr3_aa: CASLTGGGPYGYTF; clone_size: -; d_call: -; v_call: TRBV7-9; j_call: TRBJ1-2
cdr3_nt: TGTGCCAGTATCTGGCGAGGGGGCAGCAATCAGCCCCAGCATTTT; cdr3_aa: CASIWRGGSNQPQHF; clone_size: -; d_call: TRBD1; v_call: TRBV19; j_call: TRBJ1-5
cdr3_nt: TGTGCCAGCAGCGTAGGTCAGGGGTCGCAGAATGAGCAGTTCTTC; cdr3_aa: CASSVGQGSQNEQFF; clone_size: -; d_call: -; v_call: TRBV9; j_call: TRBJ2-1
cdr3_nt: TGTGCCACCGCTGGAGGACGGGAGGGCACTGAAGCTTTCTTT; cdr3_aa: CATAGGREGTEAFF; clone_size: -; d_call: -; v_call: TRBV2; j_call: TRBJ1-1
cdr3_nt: TGTGCCTGGAGTAAACCGGGACGGGGAGGGTACACCGGGGAGCTGTTTTTT; cdr3_aa: CAWSKPGRGGYTGELFF; clone_size: -; d_call: TRBD2; v_call: TRBV30; j_call: TRBJ2-2
cdr3_nt: TGTGCCAGCAGTGATCCACAGGATAGCAATCAGCCCCAGCATTTT; cdr3_aa: CASSDPQDSNQPQHF; clone_size: -; d_call: -; v_call: TRBV6-4; j_call: TRBJ1-5
cdr3_nt: TGCGCCAGCAGCTTGGTGGCAGGGCCGAATTCAGCCCTCCACTTT; cdr3_aa: CASSLVAGPNSALHF; clone_size: -; d_call: -; v_call: TRBV5-1; j_call: TRBJ1-6
cdr3_nt: TGTGCCAGTAGTTTTCTACAGGGGGCGGGGGGATCCTATGGCTACACCTTC; cdr3_aa: CASSFLQGAGGSYGYTF; clone_size: -; d_call: TRBD1; v_call: TRBV19; j_call: TRBJ1-2
cdr3_nt: TGTGCCAGCAGCTTAGTTTGGGGCAGGGGTGACGAGCAGTACTTC; cdr3_aa: CASSLVWGRGDEQYF; clone_size: -; d_call: -; v_call: TRBV7-2; j_call: TRBJ2-7
cdr3_nt: TGTGCCAGCAGCTTTTTGTCAACTGAAGCTTTCTTT; cdr3_aa: CASSFLSTEAFF; clone_size: once; d_call: -; v_call: TRBV5-6; j_call: TRBJ1-1
cdr3_nt: TGTGCCAGCTCACCTGGGACAGCTAATTCACCCCTCCACTTT; cdr3_aa: CASSPGTANSPLHF; clone_size: few; d_call: TRBD1; v_call: TRBV18; j_call: TRBJ1-6
cdr3_nt: TGTGCCAGCAGCTGGGGGCCAGGGCGAAGGTATAGGGCTTTCTTT; cdr3_aa: CASSWGPGRRYRAFF; clone_size: -; d_call: -; v_call: TRBV5-4; j_call: TRBJ1-1
cdr3_nt: TGTGCCAGCTCATCCGCCCGGTTAGATACGCAGTATTTT; cdr3_aa: CASSSARLDTQYF; clone_size: -; d_call: -; v_call: TRBV18; j_call: TRBJ2-3
cdr3_nt: TGTGCCAGCAGCCGCGAGAACCTCCCCAATGAGCAGTTCTTC; cdr3_aa: CASSRENLPNEQFF; clone_size: -; d_call: -; v_call: TRBV5-4; j_call: TRBJ2-1
cdr3_nt: TGCGCCAGCAGCTTGGCAGCGACCTATGGCTACACCTTC; cdr3_aa: CASSLAATYGYTF; clone_size: -; d_call: -; v_call: TRBV5-1; j_call: TRBJ1-2
cdr3_nt: TGTGCCAGCAGCTTAACGGAGACAGGGGTTCGGTACACCGGGGAGCTGTTTTTT; cdr3_aa: CASSLTETGVRYTGELFF; clone_size: -; d_call: TRBD1; v_call: TRBV7-3; j_call: TRBJ2-2
cdr3_nt: TGCGCCAGCAGTATATCAGGGGGCGACGAGCAGTACTTC; cdr3_aa: CASSISGGDEQYF; clone_size: few; d_call: TRBD1; v_call: TRBV10-1; j_call: TRBJ2-7
cdr3_nt: TGTGCCAGCAGCTTAATTCAGGGGTCACCCCTCCACTTT; cdr3_aa: CASSLIQGSPLHF; clone_size: -; d_call: -; v_call: TRBV7-3; j_call: TRBJ1-6
cdr3_nt: TGTGCCACACGAAACTCCGGGACAGGGGCCGACGAGCAGTACTTC; cdr3_aa: CATRNSGTGADEQYF; clone_size: few; d_call: TRBD1; v_call: TRBV10-3; j_call: TRBJ2-7
cdr3_nt: TGCGCCAGCAGCTTGAGTCCAACCGGGACAGGGGGCACCGGGGAGCTGTTTTTT; cdr3_aa: CASSLSPTGTGGTGELFF; clone_size: -; d_call: TRBD1; v_call: TRBV5-1; j_call: TRBJ2-2
cdr3_nt: TGTGCCAGCAGCACAGGACTAGCGGGGGGGCCGTGGGGCGGAGAGACCCAGTACTTC; cdr3_aa: CASSTGLAGGPWGGETQYF; clone_size: -; d_call: TRBD2; v_call: TRBV11-2; j_call: TRBJ2-5
cdr3_nt: TGTGCCAGTAGTACAGGGGCCCACTCCTACGAGCAGTACTTC; cdr3_aa: CASSTGAHSYEQYF; clone_size: -; d_call: -; v_call: TRBV19; j_call: TRBJ2-7
cdr3_nt: TGTGCCAGCAGCTTAGTGAGAGCCGGGATAGGAAACACCATATATTTT; cdr3_aa: CASSLVRAGIGNTIYF; clone_size: -; d_call: -; v_call: TRBV7-6; j_call: TRBJ1-3
cdr3_nt: TGTGCCAGCAGCTTAGCTAGCGGGGGCCGCTACGAGCAGTACTTC; cdr3_aa: CASSLASGGRYEQYF; clone_size: -; d_call: TRBD2; v_call: TRBV7-7; j_call: TRBJ2-7